Detailed here is one T cell receptor (beta chain). Antigen: not known. The authors ran the immunoSEQ assay, v3.0, at survey level. TCRdb's copy holds only in-frame clones and misses some; the assay was immunoSEQ multiplex PCR. The sample contains tens of thousands of clones, 70% to 90% of which appear only once. The sample belongs to a study of long-term antiretroviral therapy in people with HIV. Study findings and constraints: Relative to transplant donor controls, diversity remained lower despite increasing after ART. The study found narrower CDR3 length ranges in HIV repertoires than in controls. Pre-ART expanded clones dominated the repertoire at every time point.

Trimming took 5 bases from V and 2 from J, leaving 7 bases between them. The germline V gene has CDR1 MNHNY and CDR2 SVGAGI (reference sequence). The CDR3 contains 13 residues. Donors each had at least one pre-ART PBMC sample and at least two post-ART ones. The chain has TRBV6-6 and TRBJ1-5, with D hard to call. The sequence was collected from a man between 50 and 59 years old with HIV. Here the sequenced sample was unsorted PBMCs, taken roughly 5 years before starting antiretroviral therapy. DNA of the CDR3: TGTGCCAGCAGTAAAGGAGGCAATCAGCCCCAGCATTTT. Translated, it gives CASSKGGNQPQHF.